This entry lists 14 T cell receptor beta chains sequenced from one sample in a study of glioma-infiltrating T cells. Amplification of TCR alpha and beta CDR3 regions from RNA used iRepertoire nested multiplex PCR. TCRdb redid the calling of the multiplex PCR reads with MiXCR, one entry per CDR3 protein. The repertoire holds tens of thousands of distinct CDR3 sequences, about 37% seen once, with approximately 38% in the top ten. Material for sequencing was glioma tissue, nonneoplastic brain tissue, or PBMCs (not recorded which). These receptors came from a human donor with low-grade glioma or glioblastoma, undergoing nonglioma brain surgery, or in good health (not recorded which).

Concerning this clonotype: A read error is possible here, since a much larger clone lies one base away. This chain uses TRBV5-4 with TRBJ2-1; TRBD2 is a possible D gene (6 bases). Germline-derived CDR1 and CDR2 are SGHNT and YYREEE (reference sequence). The CDR3 spans 16 residues. The V end lost 7 bases, the J end lost 4 bases, and 21 bases lay between the germline ends. The CDR3 reads CASGPAGGRRYNEQFF. CDR3 nucleotide sequence: TGTGCCAGCGGCCCGGCTGGAGGGCGACGATACAATGAGCAGTTCTTC.

The V and J genes are TRBV4-1 and TRBJ2-5; TRBD1 agrees at 7 bases. Germline V gene lookup returns CDR1 MGHRA and CDR2 YSYEKL. This CDR3 is 13 amino acids long. V lost 6 bases to trimming and J lost 5 bases; unmatched junction nucleotides: 6. CDR3 nucleotides: TGCGCCAGCAGGCAGACAGGGTTGGAGACCCAGTACTTC. Amino acid sequence: CASRQTGLETQYF.

A word on this clonotype: At one end the junction does not follow the germline gene, possibly because of a read error. CDR3 sequence: CASSRDNYSEKFF. The DNA for the CDR3 is TGTGCCAGCAGCCGGGACAACTACAGTGAGAAGTTCTTC. The V call is TRBV2, the J call TRBJ2-1, with D maybe TRBD1 (6 bases). The germline gives CDR1 SNHLY, CDR2 FYNNEI. CDR3 length equals 13 residues.

In its sample, this clonotype was seen once. The rearrangement links TRBV7-3 to TRBJ2-1, with 11 bases that match TRBD2. CDR1 is SGHTA and CDR2 is FQGTGA in the germline V gene. Germline trimming cut 5 bases from V and 10 bases from J; bases unmatched to any gene: 13. This CDR3 comprises 16 residues. CDR3 sequence (DNA): TGTGCCAGCAGCCACGGAAGTAGCGGGGGGGGTAGCGAGCAGTTCTTC. Translation gives CASSHGSSGGGSEQFF.

This chain joins TRBV14 and TRBJ1-1; 10 bases align to TRBD1. This CDR3 has 20 residues. The germline CDR1 and CDR2 sequences are SGHDN and FVKESK. V was pared by 1 base and J by 2 bases, with 16 bases of the junction left unmatched. The CDR3, as DNA: TGTGCCAGCAGCCAAGCCAGGAGACAGGGGGCGATGTGGCTTAACACTGAAGCTTTCTTT. Its translation is CASSQARRQGAMWLNTEAFF.

On this clonotype: Being one base from a much bigger clone, this may be a read error. The J gene is TRBJ2-1, the V gene TRBV5-5; D is possibly TRBD1 (5 bases). TRBJ2-7 explains the end of the DNA better; the J call may be wrong. Germline V gene data show CDR1 as SGHKS and CDR2 as YYEKEE (reference sequence). This CDR3 spans 16 amino acids. The CDR3 region has the DNA TGTGCCAGCAGCTTGGCCGGGCAGGGCCTGTACAATGAGCAGTACTTC. It specifies CASSLAGQGLYNEQYF.

About this clonotype itself: This could be a read error, since a much larger clone is one nucleotide away. The gene calls are TRBV19 and TRBJ2-2; D is perhaps TRBD2 (5 bases). The germline CDR1 and CDR2 sequences are LNHDA and SQIVND (reference sequence). The CDR3 covers 15 residues. The CDR3 region is CASRHLGTNTGELSF. The CDR3 DNA sequence: TGTGCCAGTAGACATCTCGGAACGAACACCGGGGAGCTGTCTTTT.

The gene calls are TRBV6-2 or TRBV6-3 and TRBJ2-1, with 11 bases identical to TRBD2. The CDR3 length is 15 residues. Germline CDR1 is MNHEY and CDR2 is SVGEGT. Trimming removed 7 bases from V and 4 bases from J; junction bases left unmatched: 6. The CDR3, as DNA: TGTGCCAGCATGGGGACTAGCGGTCCTTACAATGAGCAGTTCTTC. Its translation: CASMGTSGPYNEQFF.

At least ten counts were recorded for this clonotype. The rearrangement links TRBV4-3 to TRBJ1-1, with no clear D. The CDR3 extends over 15 amino acids. In germline, CDR1 is LGHNA, CDR2 YSLEER. V was pared by 0 bases and J by 5 bases, with 13 bases between. The chain's CDR3 is CASSQEIGVNTEAFF. For the CDR3, the DNA is TGCGCCAGCAGCCAAGAGATTGGGGTAAATACTGAAGCTTTCTTT.

A remark on this clonotype: A much bigger clone sits one base away, suggesting this may be a read error. The chain joins TRBV5-1 to TRBJ2-1, with D unclear. CDR1 is SGHRS and CDR2 is YFSETQ in the germline V gene. This CDR3 is 12 amino acids long. CDR3 sequence reads: CARSLGANEQFF. For the CDR3, the DNA is TGCGCCAGAAGCTTGGGCGCCAATGAGCAGTTCTTC.

The CDR3 sequence is CASGNAQTSGHYEQYF. The CDR3 DNA sequence: TGTGCCAGCGGAAACGCCCAGACCAGCGGGCACTACGAGCAGTACTTC. The V gene is TRBV6-2 or TRBV6-3, the J gene TRBJ2-7; tentative D call: TRBD2 (6 bases). The germline V gene has CDR1 MNHEY and CDR2 SVGEGT. V lost 8 bases, J lost 3 bases, and 23 bases lay in between. This CDR3 has 16 residues.

As to this clonotype: A much larger clone lies one base from this, so it may be a read error. The chain is built from TRBV28 and TRBJ2-7; perhaps TRBD1 as D (6 bases). CDR1 MDHEN and CDR2 SYDVKM come from the germline V gene. The CDR3 extends over 14 amino acids. CDR3 residues: CASSIRGSSCEQYF. CDR3 bases: TGTGCCAGTAGTATTAGGGGGAGTTCCTGCGAGCAGTACTTC. Using reference TRBV28 and TRBJ2-7 for the parts outside the CDR3, the full variable domain is DVKVTQSSRYLVKRTGEKVFLECVQDMDHENMFWYRQDPGLGLRLIYFSYDVKMKEKGDIPEGYSVSREKKERFSLILESASTNQTSMYLCASSIRGSSCEQYFGPGTRLTVT.

Concerning this clonotype itself: Given a much more abundant clone one base away, this may be a read error. The CDR3 DNA reads as TGTGCCAGCAGCCTAAGCGGGGGGGCAGATACGCAGTATTTT. The encoded protein is CASSLSGGADTQYF. The chain joins TRBV12-3 or TRBV12-4 to TRBJ2-3, with 10 bases aligning to TRBD2. CDR3 length: 14 residues. The V and J ends lost 6 bases and 4 bases, in that order; junction bases with no gene match: 4.

In regard to this clonotype: Possible read error: a much larger clone is one base away. This chain uses TRBV6-2 or TRBV6-3 with TRBJ1-2; TRBD1 matches at 9 bases. Looked up from germline, CDR1 is MNHEY and CDR2 is SVGEGT. V was pared by 7 bases and J by 3 bases, with 6 bases of the junction left unmatched. This CDR3 region has 14 residues. For the CDR3, the DNA is TGTGCCAGCAAACCTACAGGGGGCCACTATGGCTACACCTTC. Translating gives CASKPTGGHYGYTF.